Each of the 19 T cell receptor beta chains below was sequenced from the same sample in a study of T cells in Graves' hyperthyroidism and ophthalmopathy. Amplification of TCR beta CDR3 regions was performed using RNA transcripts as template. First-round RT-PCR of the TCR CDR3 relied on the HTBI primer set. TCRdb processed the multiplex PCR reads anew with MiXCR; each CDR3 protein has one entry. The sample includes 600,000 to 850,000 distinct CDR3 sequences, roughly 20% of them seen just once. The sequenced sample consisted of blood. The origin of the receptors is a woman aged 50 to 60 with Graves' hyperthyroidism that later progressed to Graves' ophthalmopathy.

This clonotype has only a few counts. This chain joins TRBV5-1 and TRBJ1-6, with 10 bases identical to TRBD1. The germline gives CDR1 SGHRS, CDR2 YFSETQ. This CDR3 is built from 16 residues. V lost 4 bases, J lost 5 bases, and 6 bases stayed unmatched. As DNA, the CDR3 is TGCGCCAGCAGCCGGACAGGGGGTCTTGATAATTCACCCCTCCACTTT. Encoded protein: CASSRTGGLDNSPLHF. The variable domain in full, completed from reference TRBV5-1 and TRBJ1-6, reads KAGVTQTPRYLIKTRGQQVTLSCSPISGHRSVSWYQQTPGQGLQFLFEYFSETQRNKGNFPGRFSGRQFSNSRSEMNVSTLELGDSALYLCASSRTGGLDNSPLHFGNGTRLTVT.

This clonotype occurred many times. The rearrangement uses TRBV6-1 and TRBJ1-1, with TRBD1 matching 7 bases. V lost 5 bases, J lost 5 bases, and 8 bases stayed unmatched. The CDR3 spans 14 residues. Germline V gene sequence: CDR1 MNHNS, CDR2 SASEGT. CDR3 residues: CASSTRQGSTEAFF. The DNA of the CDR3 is TGTGCCAGCAGTACCCGACAGGGTTCGACTGAAGCTTTCTTT.

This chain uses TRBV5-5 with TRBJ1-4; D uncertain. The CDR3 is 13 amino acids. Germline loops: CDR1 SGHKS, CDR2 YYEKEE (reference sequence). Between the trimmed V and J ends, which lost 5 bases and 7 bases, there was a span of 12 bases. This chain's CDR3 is CASSGESFEKLFF. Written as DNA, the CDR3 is TGTGCCAGCAGTGGCGAAAGCTTTGAAAAACTGTTTTTT.

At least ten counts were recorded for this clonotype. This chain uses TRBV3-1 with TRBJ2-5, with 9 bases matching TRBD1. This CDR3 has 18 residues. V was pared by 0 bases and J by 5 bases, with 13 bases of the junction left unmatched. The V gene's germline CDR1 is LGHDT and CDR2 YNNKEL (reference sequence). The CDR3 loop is CASSQDPWTGEKSETQYF. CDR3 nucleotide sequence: TGTGCCAGCAGCCAAGATCCGTGGACAGGGGAAAAGTCGGAGACCCAGTACTTC.

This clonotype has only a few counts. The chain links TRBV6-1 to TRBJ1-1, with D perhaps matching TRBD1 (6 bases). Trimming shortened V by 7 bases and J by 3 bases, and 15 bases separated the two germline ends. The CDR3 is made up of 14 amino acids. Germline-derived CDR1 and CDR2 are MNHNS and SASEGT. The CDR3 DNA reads TGTGCCAGCAAACCTCCAGGGGAGGACACTGAAGCTTTCTTT. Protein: CASKPPGEDTEAFF.

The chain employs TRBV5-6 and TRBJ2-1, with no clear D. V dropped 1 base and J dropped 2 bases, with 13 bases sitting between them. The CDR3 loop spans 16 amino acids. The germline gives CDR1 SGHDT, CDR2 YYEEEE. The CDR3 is CASSLLARLAYNEQFF. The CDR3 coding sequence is TGTGCCAGCAGCTTGCTGGCCAGGCTCGCCTACAATGAGCAGTTCTTC.

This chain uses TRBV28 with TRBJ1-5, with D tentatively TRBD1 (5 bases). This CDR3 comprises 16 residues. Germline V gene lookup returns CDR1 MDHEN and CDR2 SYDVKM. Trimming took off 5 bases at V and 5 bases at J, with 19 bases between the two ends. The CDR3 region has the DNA TGTGCCAGCAGTGGAGGATGGGAGGGGCCGGATCAGCCCCAGCATTTT. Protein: CASSGGWEGPDQPQHF.

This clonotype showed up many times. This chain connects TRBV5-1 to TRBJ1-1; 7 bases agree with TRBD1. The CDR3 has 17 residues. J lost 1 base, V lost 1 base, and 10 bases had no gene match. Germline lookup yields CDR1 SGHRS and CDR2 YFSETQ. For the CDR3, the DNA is TGCGCCAGCAGCTTGTTCCTGCAGGGGGTAACGAACACTGAAGCTTTCTTT. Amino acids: CASSLFLQGVTNTEAFF.

In nucleotides, the CDR3 is TGCGCCAGCCATGCGACAGGAGGGCTTAGCACAGATACGCAGTATTTT. It translates to CASHATGGLSTDTQYF. The chain is built from TRBV5-1 and TRBJ2-3; D tentatively reads TRBD1 or TRBD2 (6 bases each). The ends were cut back, 7 bases at V and 0 bases at J, with 18 bases in the middle. Germline lookup yields CDR1 SGHRS and CDR2 YFSETQ. This CDR3 comprises 16 residues.

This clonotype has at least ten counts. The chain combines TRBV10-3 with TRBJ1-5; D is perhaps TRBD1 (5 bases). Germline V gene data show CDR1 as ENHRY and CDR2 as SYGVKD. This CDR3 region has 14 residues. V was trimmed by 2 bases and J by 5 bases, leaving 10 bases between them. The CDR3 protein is CAISEAGPDQPQHF. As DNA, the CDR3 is TGTGCCATCAGTGAGGCGGGACCGGATCAGCCCCAGCATTTT.

Written as DNA, the CDR3 is TGTGCCAGCAGTTACCTCACCCCGGTCGGGGACTATGGCTACACCTTC. As protein: CASSYLTPVGDYGYTF. The chain uses TRBV6-2 or TRBV6-3 and TRBJ1-2, with D unresolved. Trimming cost V 2 bases and J 3 bases, with 16 bases left between them. CDR1 and CDR2 (germline): MNHEY, SVGEGT. The CDR3 runs 16 residues.

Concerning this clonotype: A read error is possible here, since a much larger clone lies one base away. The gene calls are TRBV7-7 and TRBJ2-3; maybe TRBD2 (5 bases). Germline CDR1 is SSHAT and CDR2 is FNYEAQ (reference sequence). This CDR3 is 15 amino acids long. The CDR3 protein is CASSLAPGSTDTRYF. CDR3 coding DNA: TGTGCTAGCAGCTTAGCGCCAGGTAGCACAGATACGCGGTATTTT. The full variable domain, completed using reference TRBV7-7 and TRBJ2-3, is GAGVSQSPRYKVTKRGQDVTLRCDPISSHATLYWYQQALGQGPEFLTYFNYEAQPDKSGLPSDRFSAERPEGSISTLTIQRTEQRDSAMYRCASSLAPGSTDTRYFGPGTRLTVL.

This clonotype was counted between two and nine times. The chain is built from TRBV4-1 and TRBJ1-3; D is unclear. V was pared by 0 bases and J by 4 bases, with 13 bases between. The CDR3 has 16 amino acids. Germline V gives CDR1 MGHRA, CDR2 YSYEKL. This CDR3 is CASSQEPGFLGNTIYF. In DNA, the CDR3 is TGCGCCAGCAGCCAAGAACCGGGCTTCCTCGGAAACACCATATATTTT.

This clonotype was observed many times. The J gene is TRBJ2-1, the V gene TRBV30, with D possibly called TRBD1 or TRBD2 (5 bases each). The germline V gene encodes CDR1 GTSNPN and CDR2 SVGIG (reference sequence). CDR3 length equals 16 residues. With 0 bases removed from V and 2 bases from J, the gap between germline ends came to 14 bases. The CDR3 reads CAWSVATQGPYNEQFF. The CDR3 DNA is TGTGCCTGGAGTGTCGCGACTCAGGGACCCTACAATGAGCAGTTCTTC. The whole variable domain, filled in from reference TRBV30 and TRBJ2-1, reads SQTIHQWPATLVQPVGSPLSLECTVEGTSNPNLYWYRQAAGRGLQLLFYSVGIGQISSEVPQNLSASRPQDRQFILSSKKLLLSDSGFYLCAWSVATQGPYNEQFFGPGTRLTVL.

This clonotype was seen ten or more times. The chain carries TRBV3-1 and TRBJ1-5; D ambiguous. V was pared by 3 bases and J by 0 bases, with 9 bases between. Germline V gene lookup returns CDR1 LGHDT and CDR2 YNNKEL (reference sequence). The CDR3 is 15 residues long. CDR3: CASSQDLYSNQPQHF. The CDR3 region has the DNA TGTGCCAGCAGCCAGGATCTATATAGCAATCAGCCCCAGCATTTT.

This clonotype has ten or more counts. CDR3 sequence reads: CASSPTRAITPEAFF. CDR3 sequence (DNA): TGTGCCAGCTCACCGACCCGGGCCATAACCCCTGAAGCTTTCTTT. This chain joins TRBV18 and TRBJ1-1; D is ambiguous. The CDR3 spans 15 residues. The germline V and J ends were trimmed by 3 bases and 6 bases, with 17 bases remaining between them. The germline CDR1 and CDR2 sequences are KGHSH and LQKENI.

The CDR3 DNA follows: TGTGCCAGCATTCTGATCGGGGGACAGCCCCAGCATTTT. Amino acids: CASILIGGQPQHF. The chain uses TRBV27 and TRBJ1-5, with a possible D match to TRBD1 (5 bases). Germline CDR1 reads MNHEY; CDR2 reads SMNVEV (reference sequence). The CDR3 has 13 residues. V was shortened by 7 bases and J by 7 bases, with 14 bases between the two germline ends.

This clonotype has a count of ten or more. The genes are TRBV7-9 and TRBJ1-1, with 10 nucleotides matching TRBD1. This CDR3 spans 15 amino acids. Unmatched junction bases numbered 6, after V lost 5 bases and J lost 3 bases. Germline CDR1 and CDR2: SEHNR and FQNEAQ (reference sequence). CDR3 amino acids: CASSGGDRGHTEAFF. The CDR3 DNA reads TGTGCCAGCAGCGGAGGGGACAGGGGACACACTGAAGCTTTCTTT.

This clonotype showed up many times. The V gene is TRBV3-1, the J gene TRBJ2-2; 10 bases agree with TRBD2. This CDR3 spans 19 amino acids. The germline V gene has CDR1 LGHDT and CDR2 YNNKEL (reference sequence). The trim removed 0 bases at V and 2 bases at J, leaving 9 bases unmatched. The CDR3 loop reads CASSQEWGLAGVNTGELFF. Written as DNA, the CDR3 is TGTGCCAGCAGCCAAGAGTGGGGCCTAGCGGGGGTTAACACCGGGGAGCTGTTTTTT.